What follows are 2 T cell receptor beta chains derived from one specimen sequenced in a study of blood T cell repertoires in COVID-19. Here immunoSEQ multiplex PCR was the method, and the copy in TCRdb shows in-frame clones only, minus some. Seen here are some 230,000 clones, 80% to 85% observed once, and the top ten hold roughly 3%. Material for sequencing was peripheral blood. The source is a young woman who had recovered from COVID-19.

The chain links TRBV9 to TRBJ2-4, with 9 nucleotides matching TRBD1. Germline lookup yields CDR1 SGDLS and CDR2 YYNGEE. This CDR3 region has 17 residues. Trimming cost V 0 bases and J 2 bases; bases outside gene matches: 6. Written as DNA, the CDR3 is TGTGCCAGCAGCGTAGACAGGGGGCACCTTCCCAAAAACATTCAGTACTTC. Its translation is CASSVDRGHLPKNIQYF.

The rearrangement uses TRBV9 and TRBJ2-7, with D perhaps TRBD2 (6 bases). This CDR3 is built from 15 residues. Germline values: CDR1 SGDLS, CDR2 YYNGEE. The ends were cut back, 2 bases at V and 0 bases at J, with 12 bases in the middle. The CDR3 here is CASSVGGKTSYEQYF. The CDR3 bases are TGTGCCAGCAGCGTGGGGGGAAAGACCTCCTACGAGCAGTACTTC.